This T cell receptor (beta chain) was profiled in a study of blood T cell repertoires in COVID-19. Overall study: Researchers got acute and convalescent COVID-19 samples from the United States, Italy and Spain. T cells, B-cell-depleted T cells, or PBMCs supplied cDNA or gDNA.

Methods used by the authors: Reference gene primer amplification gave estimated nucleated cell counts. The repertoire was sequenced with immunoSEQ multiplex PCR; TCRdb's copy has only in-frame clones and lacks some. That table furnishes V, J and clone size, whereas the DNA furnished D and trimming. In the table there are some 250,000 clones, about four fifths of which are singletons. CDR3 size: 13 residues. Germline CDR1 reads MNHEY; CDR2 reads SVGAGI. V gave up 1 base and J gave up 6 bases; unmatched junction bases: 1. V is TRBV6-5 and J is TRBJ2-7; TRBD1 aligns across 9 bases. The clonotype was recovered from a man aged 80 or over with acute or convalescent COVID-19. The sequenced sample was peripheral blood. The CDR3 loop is CASSYLTGGEQYF. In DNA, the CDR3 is TGTGCCAGCAGTTACTTGACAGGGGGCGAGCAGTACTTC.